Reported below is one T cell receptor beta chain. The data belong to a study of spatial heterogeneity in lung cancer. Sample time point: sample taken at primary tumor resection. The donors comprised around 76 untreated early-stage non-small cell lung cancer patients. Material for sequencing was whole RNA from tumor, nontumor lung or frozen PBMC, left unsorted. Trimming pared 4 bases from V and 7 bases from J, leaving 14 bases between. The CDR3 length is 14 residues. From germline, CDR1 is LGHDT and CDR2 YNNKEL (reference sequence). A single record per CDR3 protein comes from TCRdb applying MiXCR to the 5' RACE reads. The repertoire holds thousands of distinct CDR3 sequences, with about 9.1% as singletons.

J is TRBJ2-1 and V is TRBV3-1, with a tentative D call TRBD1 (6 bases). The sample consisted of normal lung tissue next to the tumor, taken at surgery. The receptor was isolated from a male donor with early-stage non-small cell lung cancer. The CDR3 is CASSPTLGQNEQFF. CDR3 nucleotide sequence: TGTGCCAGCAGCCCAACCCTTGGACAGAATGAGCAGTTCTTC.